The rows below give T cell receptor beta chains drawn from one sample of a study of T cell repertoires in cytomegalovirus infection. One entry per CDR3 protein results from TCRdb running MiXCR on the reads. The top ten hold roughly 8% of the sample, which has about 680,000 distinct CDR3 sequences, about 24% seen once. Material for sequencing was CD8+ T cells from PBMCs. The receptor set was obtained from a human donor in good health (CMV status not recorded). Some clones in this sample may be carry-over from other donors' samples. Each CDR3 is given with its conserved first and last residue. The order of the fields is D gene, V gene, J gene, clone size, CDR3 protein, CDR3 DNA. The D gene is left open where the match is weak. Size is omitted from some rows. Given values are once, few, many or a class for expanded clones.

>NA|TRBV13|TRBJ1-5|NA
CASSSSRTGNQPQHF
TGTGCCAGCAGCTCTAGCCGTACAGGAAATCAGCCCCAGCATTTT
>NA|TRBV4-1|TRBJ2-1|NA
CASSQDLREQFF
TGCGCCAGCAGCCAAGATTTGAGGGAGCAGTTCTTC
>TRBD1|TRBV5-8|TRBJ2-5|NA
CASSVENRGRLQETQYF
TGTGCCAGCAGCGTGGAAAACAGGGGGCGCCTCCAAGAGACCCAGTACTTC
>NA|TRBV15|TRBJ1-2|NA
CATSRDDGYTF
TGTGCCACCAGCAGAGATGACGGCTACACCTTC
>NA|TRBV20-1|TRBJ1-2|NA
CSVRDQGDGYTF
TGCAGTGTCAGAGACCAGGGAGATGGCTACACCTTC
>NA|TRBV24-1|TRBJ2-2|few
CATSDLPTDTGELFF
TGTGCCACCAGTGATTTGCCGACAGACACCGGGGAGCTGTTTTTT
>NA|TRBV12-3/TRBV12-4|TRBJ1-5|many
CASSFREGVQPQHF
TGTGCCAGCAGTTTTAGGGAAGGGGTTCAGCCCCAGCATTTT
>NA|TRBV5-6|TRBJ1-1|NA
CASTMKFEDLNTEAFF
TGTGCCAGCACCATGAAATTCGAGGATTTGAACACTGAAGCTTTCTTT
>NA|TRBV11-1|TRBJ2-5|many
CASRGRQETQYF
TGTGCCAGCAGAGGCAGACAAGAGACCCAGTACTTC
>NA|TRBV6-2/TRBV6-3|TRBJ1-1|NA
CASSYSKTGRGTEAFF
TGTGCCAGCAGTTACTCCAAAACAGGGAGAGGCACTGAAGCTTTCTTT
>NA|TRBV2|TRBJ2-5|NA
CASSTLLTASQETQYF
TGTGCCAGCAGTACACTGTTGACAGCCAGCCAAGAGACCCAGTACTTC
>NA|TRBV29-1|TRBJ1-4|few
CSVEDGNDEKLFF
TGCAGCGTTGAGGATGGGAATGATGAAAAACTGTTTTTT
>NA|TRBV20-1|TRBJ1-6|NA
CSARVMPGDTRVSSYNSPLHF
TGCAGTGCTAGAGTAATGCCCGGGGACACCAGGGTTAGCTCCTATAATTCACCCCTCCACTTT
>NA|TRBV4-2|TRBJ1-1|NA
CASSQEIPGGTEAFF
TGTGCCAGCAGCCAAGAAATCCCGGGTGGCACTGAAGCTTTCTTT
>NA|TRBV7-2|TRBJ2-7|many
CASSLARASYEQYF
TGTGCCAGCAGCTTAGCCAGGGCCTCCTACGAGCAGTACTTC
>NA|TRBV7-9|TRBJ2-1|many
CASSSQGRSRNEQFF
TGTGCCAGCAGCTCACAGGGAAGGAGCCGTAATGAGCAGTTCTTC
>NA|TRBV28|TRBJ1-4|many
CASSLTGSTNEKLFF
TGTGCCAGCAGCTTAACAGGGTCAACTAATGAAAAACTGTTTTTT
>NA|TRBV3-1|TRBJ2-7|NA
CASSQDPRGASEQYF
TGTGCCAGCAGCCAAGATCCCAGGGGAGCGTCCGAGCAGTACTTC
>NA|TRBV2|TRBJ2-2|few
CASSESGADRIAGELFF
TGTGCCAGCAGTGAATCGGGGGCTGATCGGATAGCCGGGGAGCTGTTTTTT
>NA|TRBV7-9|TRBJ2-7|many
CASTPSIGYEQYF
TGTGCCAGCACCCCTTCAATCGGGTACGAGCAGTACTTC
>NA|TRBV10-2|TRBJ1-2|NA
CASSVKGNYGYTF
TGCGCCAGCAGTGTTAAAGGGAACTATGGCTACACCTTC
>TRBD1|TRBV7-9|TRBJ2-3|NA
CASSFRDRGSDTQYF
TGTGCCAGCAGCTTCCGGGACAGGGGGTCAGATACGCAGTATTTT